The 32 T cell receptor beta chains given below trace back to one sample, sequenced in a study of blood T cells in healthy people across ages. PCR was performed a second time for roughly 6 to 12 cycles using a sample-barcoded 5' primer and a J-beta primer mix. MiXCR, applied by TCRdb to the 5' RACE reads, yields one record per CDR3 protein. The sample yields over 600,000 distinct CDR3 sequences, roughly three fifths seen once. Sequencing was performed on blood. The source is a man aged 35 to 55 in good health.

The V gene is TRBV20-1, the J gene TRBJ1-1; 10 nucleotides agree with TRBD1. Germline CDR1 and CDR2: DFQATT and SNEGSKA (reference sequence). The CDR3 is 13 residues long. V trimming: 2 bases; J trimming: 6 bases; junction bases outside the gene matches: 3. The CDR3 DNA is TGCAGTGCTAGATCGGGACAGGGGTCTGAAGCTTTCTTT. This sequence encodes CSARSGQGSEAFF.

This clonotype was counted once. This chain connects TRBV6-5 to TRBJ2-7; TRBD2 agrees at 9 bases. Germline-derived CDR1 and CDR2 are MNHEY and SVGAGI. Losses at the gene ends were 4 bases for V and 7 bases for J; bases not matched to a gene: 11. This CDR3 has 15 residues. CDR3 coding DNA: TGTGCCAGCAGTTCGCGGGGGGGCGGTAGGAATGAGCAGTACTTC. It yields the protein CASSSRGGGRNEQYF.

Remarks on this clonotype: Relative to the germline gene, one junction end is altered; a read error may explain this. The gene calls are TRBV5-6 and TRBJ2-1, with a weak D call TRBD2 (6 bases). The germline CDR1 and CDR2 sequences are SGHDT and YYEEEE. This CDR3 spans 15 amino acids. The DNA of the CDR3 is TGTGCCGGCAGCTTGTACGGGAGTTGGTACAATGAGCAGTTCTTC. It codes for CAGSLYGSWYNEQFF.

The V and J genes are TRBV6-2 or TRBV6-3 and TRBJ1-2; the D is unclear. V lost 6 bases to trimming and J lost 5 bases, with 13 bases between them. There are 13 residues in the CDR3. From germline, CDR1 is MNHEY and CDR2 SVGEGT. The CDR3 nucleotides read TGTGCCAGCAGCGAGGGTCCCTCTTATGGCTACACCTTC. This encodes CASSEGPSYGYTF.

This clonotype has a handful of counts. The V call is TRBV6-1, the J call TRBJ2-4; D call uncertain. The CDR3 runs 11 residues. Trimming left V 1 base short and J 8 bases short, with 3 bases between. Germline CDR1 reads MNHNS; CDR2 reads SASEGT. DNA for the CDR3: TGTGCCAGCAGTGAAGTCGACATTCAGTACTTC. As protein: CASSEVDIQYF.

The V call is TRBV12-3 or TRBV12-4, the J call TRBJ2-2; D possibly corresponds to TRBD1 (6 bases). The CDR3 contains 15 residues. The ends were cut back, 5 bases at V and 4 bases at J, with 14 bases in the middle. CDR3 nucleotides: TGTGCCAGCAGTCGAGGGGGTTTCGGCACCGGGGAGCTGTTTTTT. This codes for CASSRGGFGTGELFF.

The CDR3 DNA sequence: TGTGCCAGCAGCCCACAGGGAAACTCTATCGACGAGCAGTACTTC. As protein: CASSPQGNSIDEQYF. The chain employs TRBV12-3 or TRBV12-4 and TRBJ2-7; tentative D call: TRBD1 (6 bases). The V gene lost 6 bases and the J gene lost 5 bases, with 20 bases spanning the gap. The CDR3 has 15 residues.

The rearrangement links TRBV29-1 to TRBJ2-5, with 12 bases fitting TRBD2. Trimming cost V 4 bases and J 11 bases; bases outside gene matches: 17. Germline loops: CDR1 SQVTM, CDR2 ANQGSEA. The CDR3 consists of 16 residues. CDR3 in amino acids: CSVAYPRLAGENEQYF. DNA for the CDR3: TGCAGCGTTGCTTACCCTAGACTAGCGGGAGAAAATGAGCAGTACTTC.

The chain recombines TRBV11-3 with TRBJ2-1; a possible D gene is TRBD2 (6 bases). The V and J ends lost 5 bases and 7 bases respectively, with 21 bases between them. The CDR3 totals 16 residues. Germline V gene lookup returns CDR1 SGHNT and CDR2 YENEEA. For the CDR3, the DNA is TGTGCCAGCAGCGCACGGGGGTCGGGAGTTAATAATGAGCAGTTCTTC. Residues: CASSARGSGVNNEQFF.

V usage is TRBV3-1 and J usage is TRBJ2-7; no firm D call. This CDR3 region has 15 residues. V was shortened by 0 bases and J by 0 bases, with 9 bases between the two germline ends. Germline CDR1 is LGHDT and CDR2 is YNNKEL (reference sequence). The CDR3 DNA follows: TGTGCCAGCAGCCAAGATCTGGTGGTCTCCTACGAGCAGTACTTC. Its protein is CASSQDLVVSYEQYF.

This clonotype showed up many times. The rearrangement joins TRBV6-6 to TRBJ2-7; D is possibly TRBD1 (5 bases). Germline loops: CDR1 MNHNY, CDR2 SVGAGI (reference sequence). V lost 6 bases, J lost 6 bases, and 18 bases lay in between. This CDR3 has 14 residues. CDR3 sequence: CASRPPDSKSEQYF. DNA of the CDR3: TGTGCCAGCAGACCTCCTGACAGTAAGAGCGAGCAGTACTTC.

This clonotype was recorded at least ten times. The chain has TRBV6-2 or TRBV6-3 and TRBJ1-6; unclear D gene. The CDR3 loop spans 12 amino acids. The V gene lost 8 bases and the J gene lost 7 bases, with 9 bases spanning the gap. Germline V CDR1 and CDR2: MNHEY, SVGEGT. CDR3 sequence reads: CASAGPNSPLHF. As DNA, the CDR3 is TGTGCCAGCGCCGGGCCGAATTCACCCCTCCACTTT.

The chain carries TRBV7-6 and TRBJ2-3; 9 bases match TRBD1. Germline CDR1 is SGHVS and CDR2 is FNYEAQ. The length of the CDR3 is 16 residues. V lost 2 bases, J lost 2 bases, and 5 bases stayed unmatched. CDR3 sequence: CASSLSGQGYTDTQYF. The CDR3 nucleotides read TGTGCCAGCAGCTTATCGGGACAGGGCTACACAGATACGCAGTATTTT.

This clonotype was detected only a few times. CDR3 sequence: CATSDFGQGGNEQFF. In DNA form, the CDR3 reads TGTGCCACCAGTGACTTCGGACAGGGAGGGAATGAGCAGTTCTTC. This chain connects TRBV24-1 to TRBJ2-1; possibly TRBD1 for D (8 bases). V was clipped by 4 bases and J by 7 bases, with 16 bases between them. Per the germline V gene, CDR1 is KGHDR and CDR2 is SFDVKD. The CDR3 has 15 amino acids.

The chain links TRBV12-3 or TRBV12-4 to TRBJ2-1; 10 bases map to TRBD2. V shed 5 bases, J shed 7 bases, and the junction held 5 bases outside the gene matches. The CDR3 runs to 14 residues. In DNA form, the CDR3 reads TGTGCCAGCAGTCCCAGCGGGGGGGCGAATGAGCAGTTCTTC. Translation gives CASSPSGGANEQFF.

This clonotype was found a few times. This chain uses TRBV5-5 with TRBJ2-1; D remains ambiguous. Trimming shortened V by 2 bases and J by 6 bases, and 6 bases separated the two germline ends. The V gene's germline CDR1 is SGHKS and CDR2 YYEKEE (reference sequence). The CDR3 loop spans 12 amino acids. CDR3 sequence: CASSFYSNEQFF. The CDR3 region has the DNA TGTGCCAGCAGCTTTTACAGCAATGAGCAGTTCTTC.

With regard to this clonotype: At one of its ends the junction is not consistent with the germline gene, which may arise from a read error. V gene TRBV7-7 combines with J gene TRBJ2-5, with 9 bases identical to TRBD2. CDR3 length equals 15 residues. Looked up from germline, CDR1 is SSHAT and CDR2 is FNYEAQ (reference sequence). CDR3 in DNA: TGTGCCGGCAGCTTGTTTGGTAGCGGGAGAGAGACCCAGTACTTC. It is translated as CAGSLFGSGRETQYF.

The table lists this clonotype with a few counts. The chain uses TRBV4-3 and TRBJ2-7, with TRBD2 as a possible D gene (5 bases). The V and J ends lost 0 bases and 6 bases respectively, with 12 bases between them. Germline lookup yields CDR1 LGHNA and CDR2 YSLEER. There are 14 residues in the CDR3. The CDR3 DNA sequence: TGCGCCAGCAGCCAAGATGCATACCGGGGCGAGCAGTACTTC. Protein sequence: CASSQDAYRGEQYF.

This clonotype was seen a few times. The CDR3 DNA sequence: TGTGCCAGCAGTTTATGGGGGACAGGGAACACTGAAGCTTTCTTT. Translating gives CASSLWGTGNTEAFF. The chain carries TRBV28 and TRBJ1-1, with TRBD1 matching 8 bases. Germline V CDR1 and CDR2: MDHEN, SYDVKM. CDR3 length: 15 residues. V trimming: 0 bases; J trimming: 1 base; junction bases outside the gene matches: 1.

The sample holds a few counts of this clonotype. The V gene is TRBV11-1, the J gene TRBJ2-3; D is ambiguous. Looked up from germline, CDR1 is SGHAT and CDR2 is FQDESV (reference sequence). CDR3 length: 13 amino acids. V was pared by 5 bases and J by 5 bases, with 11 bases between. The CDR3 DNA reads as TGTGCCAGCAGCCCCCGTCTGGGAGATACGCAGTATTTT. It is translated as CASSPRLGDTQYF.

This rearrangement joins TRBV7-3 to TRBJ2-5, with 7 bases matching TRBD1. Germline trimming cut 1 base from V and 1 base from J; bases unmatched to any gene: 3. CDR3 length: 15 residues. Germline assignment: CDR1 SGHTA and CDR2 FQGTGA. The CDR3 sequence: CASSLNGQVQETQYF. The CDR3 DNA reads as TGTGCCAGCAGCTTAAACGGACAGGTCCAAGAGACCCAGTACTTC.

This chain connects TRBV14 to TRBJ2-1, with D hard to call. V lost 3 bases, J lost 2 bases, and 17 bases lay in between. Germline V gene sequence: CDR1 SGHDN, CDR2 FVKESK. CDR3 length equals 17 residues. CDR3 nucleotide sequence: TGTGCCAGCAGCCATGCTAGACGACTTCTGGCCTACAATGAGCAGTTCTTC. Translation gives CASSHARRLLAYNEQFF. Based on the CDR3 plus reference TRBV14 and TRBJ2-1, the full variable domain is EAGVTQFPSHSVIEKGQTVTLRCDPISGHDNLYWYRRVMGKEIKFLLHFVKESKQDESGMPNNRFLAERTGGTYSTLKVQPAELEDSGVYFCASSHARRLLAYNEQFFGPGTRLTVL.

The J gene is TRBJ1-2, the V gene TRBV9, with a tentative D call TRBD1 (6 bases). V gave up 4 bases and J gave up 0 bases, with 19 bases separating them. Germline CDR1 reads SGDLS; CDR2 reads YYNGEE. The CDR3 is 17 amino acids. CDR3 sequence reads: CASSRRLTGAPNYGYTF. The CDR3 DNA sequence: TGTGCCAGCAGCCGCCGGCTCACGGGGGCCCCTAACTATGGCTACACCTTC.

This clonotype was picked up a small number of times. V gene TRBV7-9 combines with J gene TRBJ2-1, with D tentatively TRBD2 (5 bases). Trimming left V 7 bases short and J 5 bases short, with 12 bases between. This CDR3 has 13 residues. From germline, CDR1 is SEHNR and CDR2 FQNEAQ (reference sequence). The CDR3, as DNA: TGTGCCAGCAAGCACCCCGGGGACAATGAGCAGTTCTTC. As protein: CASKHPGDNEQFF.

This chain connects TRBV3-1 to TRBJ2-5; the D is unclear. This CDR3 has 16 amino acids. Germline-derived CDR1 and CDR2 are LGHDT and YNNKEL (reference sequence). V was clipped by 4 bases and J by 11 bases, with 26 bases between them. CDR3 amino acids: CASSPLGLRGIDEQYF. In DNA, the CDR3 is TGTGCCAGCAGCCCACTCGGCCTGAGAGGTATCGATGAGCAGTACTTC.

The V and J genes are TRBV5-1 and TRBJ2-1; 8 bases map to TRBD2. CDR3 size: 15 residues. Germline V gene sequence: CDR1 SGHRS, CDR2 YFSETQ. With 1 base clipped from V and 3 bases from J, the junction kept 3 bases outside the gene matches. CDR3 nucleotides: TGCGCCAGCAGCTTGTTCGCGGGGGGCTACAATGAGCAGTTCTTC. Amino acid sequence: CASSLFAGGYNEQFF.

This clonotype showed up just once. CDR3 residues: CASGWGAQETQYF. The CDR3 region has the DNA TGTGCCTCGGGTTGGGGGGCTCAAGAGACCCAGTACTTC. The chain combines TRBV3-1 with TRBJ2-5; either TRBD1 or TRBD2 may supply D (6 bases each). CDR3 size: 13 residues. The germline gives CDR1 LGHDT, CDR2 YNNKEL (reference sequence). Deletions cut 11 bases from V and 2 bases from J, with 15 bases between.

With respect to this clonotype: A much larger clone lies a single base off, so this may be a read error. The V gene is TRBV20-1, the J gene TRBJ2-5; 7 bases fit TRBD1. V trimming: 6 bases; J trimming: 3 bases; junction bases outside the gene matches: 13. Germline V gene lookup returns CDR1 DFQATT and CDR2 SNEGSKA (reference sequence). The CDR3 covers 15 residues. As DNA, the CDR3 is TGCAGTGCCCGGGGACAGCTGGTCGCCGAAGAGACCCAGTACTTC. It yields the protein CSARGQLVAEETQYF.

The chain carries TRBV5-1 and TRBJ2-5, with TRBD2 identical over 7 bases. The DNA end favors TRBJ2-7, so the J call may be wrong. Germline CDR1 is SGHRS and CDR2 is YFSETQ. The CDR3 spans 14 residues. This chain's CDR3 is CASSLLADNYEQYF. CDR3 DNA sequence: TGCGCCAGCAGCTTGCTAGCGGATAACTACGAGCAGTACTTC.

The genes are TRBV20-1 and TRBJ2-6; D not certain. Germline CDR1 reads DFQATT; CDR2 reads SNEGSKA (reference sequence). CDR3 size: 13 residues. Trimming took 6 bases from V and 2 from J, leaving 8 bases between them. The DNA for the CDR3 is TGCAGTGCCATAATCCCTGGGGCCAACGTCCTGACTTTC. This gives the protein CSAIIPGANVLTF.

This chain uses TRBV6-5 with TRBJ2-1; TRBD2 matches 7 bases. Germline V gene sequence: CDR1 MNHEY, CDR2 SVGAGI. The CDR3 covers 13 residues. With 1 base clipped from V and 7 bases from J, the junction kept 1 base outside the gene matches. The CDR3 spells CASSYFGGNEQFF. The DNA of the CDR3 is TGTGCCAGCAGTTACTTCGGGGGGAATGAGCAGTTCTTC.

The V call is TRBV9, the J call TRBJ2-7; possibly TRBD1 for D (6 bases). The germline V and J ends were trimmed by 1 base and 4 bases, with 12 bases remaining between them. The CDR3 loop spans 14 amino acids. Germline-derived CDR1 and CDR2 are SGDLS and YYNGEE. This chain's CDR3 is CASSVTTGQYEQYF. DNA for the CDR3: TGTGCCAGCAGCGTAACTACAGGGCAATACGAGCAGTACTTC. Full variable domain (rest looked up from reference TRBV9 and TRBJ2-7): DSGVTQTPKHLITATGQRVTLRCSPRSGDLSVYWYQQSLDQGLQFLIQYYNGEERAKGNILERFSAQQFPDLHSELNLSSLELGDSALYFCASSVTTGQYEQYFGPGTRLTVT.